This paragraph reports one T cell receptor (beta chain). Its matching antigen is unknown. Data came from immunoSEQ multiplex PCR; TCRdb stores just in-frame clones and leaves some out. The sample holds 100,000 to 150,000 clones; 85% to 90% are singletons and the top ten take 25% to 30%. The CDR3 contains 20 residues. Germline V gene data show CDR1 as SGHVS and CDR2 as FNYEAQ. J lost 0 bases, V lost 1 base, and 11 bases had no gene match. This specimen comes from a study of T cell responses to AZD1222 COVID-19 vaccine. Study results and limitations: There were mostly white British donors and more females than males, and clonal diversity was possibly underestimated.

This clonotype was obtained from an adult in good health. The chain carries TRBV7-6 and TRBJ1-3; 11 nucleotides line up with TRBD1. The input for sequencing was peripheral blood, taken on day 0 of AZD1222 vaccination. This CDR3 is CASSLGRTGTGGYSGNTIYF. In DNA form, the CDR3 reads TGTGCCAGCAGCTTAGGAAGAACCGGGACAGGGGGTTACTCTGGAAACACCATATATTTT.